The T cell receptor (beta chain) under discussion was sequenced for a study of shared clonotypes between healthy human individuals. CD8 cells classed as naive were CD45RO-negative and positively selected for CCR7, excluding terminally differentiated effector memory CD45RA+ cells. The assay was immunoSEQ multiplex PCR, and TCRdb's table has in-frame clones only and misses some. The profile shows approximately 1.9 million clones, roughly 95% of them singletons. This CDR3 has 15 residues. V gave up 5 bases and J gave up 6 bases, with 19 bases separating them. Germline CDR1 is MNHEY and CDR2 is SMNVEV (reference sequence).

This sequence joins TRBV27 and TRBJ1-2; D is possibly TRBD1 (5 bases). The source of this sequence is a man aged 18 to 30 in good health. Some clones in this sample may be carry-over from other donors' samples. The sample comprised naive CD8+ T cells from PBMCs. The CDR3 nucleotides are TGTGCCAGCAGTGGGAGGGACCGGACCACGGATGGCTACACCTTC. Encoded protein: CASSGRDRTTDGYTF.